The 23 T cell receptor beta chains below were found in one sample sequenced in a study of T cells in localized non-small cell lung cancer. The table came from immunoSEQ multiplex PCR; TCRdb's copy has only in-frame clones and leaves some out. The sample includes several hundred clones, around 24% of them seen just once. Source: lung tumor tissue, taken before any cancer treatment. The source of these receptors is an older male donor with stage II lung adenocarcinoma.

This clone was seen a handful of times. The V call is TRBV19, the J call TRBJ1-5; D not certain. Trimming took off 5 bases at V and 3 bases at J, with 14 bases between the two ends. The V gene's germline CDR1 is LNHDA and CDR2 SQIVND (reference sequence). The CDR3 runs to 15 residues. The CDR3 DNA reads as TGTGCCAGTAGTGCTGCGAGCGGGTCCAATCAGCCCCAGCATTTT. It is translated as CASSAASGSNQPQHF.

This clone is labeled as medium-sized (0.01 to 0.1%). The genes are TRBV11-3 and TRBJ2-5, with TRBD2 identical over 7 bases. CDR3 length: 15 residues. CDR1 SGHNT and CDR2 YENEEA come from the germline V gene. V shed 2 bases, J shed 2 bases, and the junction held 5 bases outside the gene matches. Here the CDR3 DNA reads TGTGCCAGCAGCTTAAGCGGGGCAAAACAAGAGACCCAGTACTTC. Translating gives CASSLSGAKQETQYF. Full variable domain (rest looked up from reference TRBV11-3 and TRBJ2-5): EAGVVQSPRYKIIEKKQPVAFWCNPISGHNTLYWYLQNLGQGPELLIRYENEEAVDDSQLPKDRFSAERLKGVDSTLKIQPAELGDSAVYLCASSLSGAKQETQYFGPGTRLLVL.

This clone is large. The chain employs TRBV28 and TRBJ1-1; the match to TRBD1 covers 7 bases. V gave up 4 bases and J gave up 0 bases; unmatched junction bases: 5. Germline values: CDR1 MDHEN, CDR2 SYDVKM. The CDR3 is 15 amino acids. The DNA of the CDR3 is TGTGCCAGCAGTTCAGGGGGGCTCTTGAACACTGAAGCTTTCTTT. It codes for CASSSGGLLNTEAFF.

CDR3: CASSLIGDGTGELFF. The CDR3 DNA is TGTGCCAGCAGCTTGATCGGTGACGGAACCGGGGAGCTGTTTTTT. V and J are TRBV11-3 and TRBJ2-2; D call uncertain. Trimming took off 3 bases at V and 5 bases at J, with 13 bases between the two ends. The germline V gene has CDR1 SGHNT and CDR2 YENEEA. This CDR3 is 15 amino acids long.

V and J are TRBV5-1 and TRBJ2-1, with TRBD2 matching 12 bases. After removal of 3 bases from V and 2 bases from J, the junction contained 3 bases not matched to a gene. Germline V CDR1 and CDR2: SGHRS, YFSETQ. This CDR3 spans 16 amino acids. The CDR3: CASSWTSGNTYNEQFF. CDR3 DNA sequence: TGCGCCAGCAGCTGGACTAGCGGGAATACCTACAATGAGCAGTTCTTC.

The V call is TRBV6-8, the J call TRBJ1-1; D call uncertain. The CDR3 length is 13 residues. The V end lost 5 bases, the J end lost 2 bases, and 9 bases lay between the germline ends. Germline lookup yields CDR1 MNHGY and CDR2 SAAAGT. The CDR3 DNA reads TGTGCCAGCAGTAGAATGGTAAACACTGAAGCTTTCTTT. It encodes CASSRMVNTEAFF.

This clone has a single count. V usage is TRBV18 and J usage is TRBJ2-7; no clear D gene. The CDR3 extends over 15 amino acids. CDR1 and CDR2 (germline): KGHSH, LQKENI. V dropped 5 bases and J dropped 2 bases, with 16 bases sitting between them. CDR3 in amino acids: CASSMSADSPYEQYF. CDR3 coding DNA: TGTGCCAGCTCAATGTCTGCGGATTCCCCCTACGAGCAGTACTTC.

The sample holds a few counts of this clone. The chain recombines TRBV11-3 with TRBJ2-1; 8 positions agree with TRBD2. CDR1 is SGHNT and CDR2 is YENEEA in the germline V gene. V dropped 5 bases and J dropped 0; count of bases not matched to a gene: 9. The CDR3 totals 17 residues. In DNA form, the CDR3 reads TGTGCCAGCAGCCCATTAGCGGGGCCGATCTCCTACAATGAGCAGTTCTTC. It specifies CASSPLAGPISYNEQFF.

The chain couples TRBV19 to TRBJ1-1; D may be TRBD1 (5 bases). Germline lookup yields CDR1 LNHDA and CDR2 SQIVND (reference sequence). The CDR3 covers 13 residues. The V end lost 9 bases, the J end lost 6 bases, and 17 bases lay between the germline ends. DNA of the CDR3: TGTGCCAGCGCACCCAGGGATGTGCCTGAAGCTTTCTTT. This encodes CASAPRDVPEAFF.

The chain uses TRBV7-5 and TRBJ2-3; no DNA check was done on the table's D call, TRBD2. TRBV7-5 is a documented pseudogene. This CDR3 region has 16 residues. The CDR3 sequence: CASRPIAGGPPDTQYF. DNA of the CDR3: TGTGCCAGCAGGCCCATAGCGGGGGGACCTCCGGATACGCAGTATTTT.

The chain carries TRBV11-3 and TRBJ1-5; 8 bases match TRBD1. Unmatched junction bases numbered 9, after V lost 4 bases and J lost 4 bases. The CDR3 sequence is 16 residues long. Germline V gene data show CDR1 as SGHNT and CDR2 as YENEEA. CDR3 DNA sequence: TGTGCCAGCAGCTCGGGGACAGGAGGGATTAATCAGCCCCAGCATTTT. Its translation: CASSSGTGGINQPQHF. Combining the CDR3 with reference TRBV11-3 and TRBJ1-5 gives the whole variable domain EAGVVQSPRYKIIEKKQPVAFWCNPISGHNTLYWYLQNLGQGPELLIRYENEEAVDDSQLPKDRFSAERLKGVDSTLKIQPAELGDSAVYLCASSSGTGGINQPQHFGDGTRLSIL.

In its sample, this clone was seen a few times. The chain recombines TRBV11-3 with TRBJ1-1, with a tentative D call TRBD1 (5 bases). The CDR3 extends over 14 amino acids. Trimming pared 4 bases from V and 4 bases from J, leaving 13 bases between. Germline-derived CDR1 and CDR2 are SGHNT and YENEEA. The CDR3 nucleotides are TGTGCCAGCAGCTGGACCCGGGACTCCACTGAAGCTTTCTTT. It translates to CASSWTRDSTEAFF.

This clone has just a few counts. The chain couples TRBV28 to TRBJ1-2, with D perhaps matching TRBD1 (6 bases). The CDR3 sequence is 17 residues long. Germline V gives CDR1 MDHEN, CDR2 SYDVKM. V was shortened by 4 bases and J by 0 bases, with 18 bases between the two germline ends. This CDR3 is CASSSPRGQKTNYGYTF. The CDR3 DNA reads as TGTGCCAGCAGTTCCCCCCGCGGACAGAAGACTAACTATGGCTACACCTTC.

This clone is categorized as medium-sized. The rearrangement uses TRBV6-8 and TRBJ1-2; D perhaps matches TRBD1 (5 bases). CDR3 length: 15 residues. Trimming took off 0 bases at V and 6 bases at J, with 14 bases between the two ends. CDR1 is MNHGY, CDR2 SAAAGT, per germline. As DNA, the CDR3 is TGTGCCAGCAGTTACTCGCAGGGCGCGTCTAATGGCTACACCTTC. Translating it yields CASSYSQGASNGYTF.

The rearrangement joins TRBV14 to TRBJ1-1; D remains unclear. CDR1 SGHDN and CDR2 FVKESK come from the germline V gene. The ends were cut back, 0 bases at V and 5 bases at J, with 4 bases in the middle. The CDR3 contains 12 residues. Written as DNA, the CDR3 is TGTGCCAGCAGCCAAGAACGGACTGAAGCTTTCTTT. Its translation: CASSQERTEAFF.

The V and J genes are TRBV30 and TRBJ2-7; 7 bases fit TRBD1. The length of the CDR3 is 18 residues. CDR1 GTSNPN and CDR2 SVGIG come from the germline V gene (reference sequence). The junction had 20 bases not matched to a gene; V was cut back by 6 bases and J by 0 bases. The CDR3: CACNRAPIQGPSSYEQYF. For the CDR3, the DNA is TGTGCCTGTAATCGAGCCCCAATACAGGGGCCGAGCTCCTACGAGCAGTACTTC.

Written as DNA, the CDR3 is TGTGCCAGCTCACTTTCCGGGACGCCGAACTACGAGCAGTACTTC. It encodes CASSLSGTPNYEQYF. The chain couples TRBV18 to TRBJ2-7; D may correspond to TRBD1 or TRBD2 (5 bases each). The CDR3 totals 15 residues. Trimming pared 4 bases from V and 3 bases from J, leaving 16 bases between. CDR1 is KGHSH and CDR2 is LQKENI in the germline V gene.

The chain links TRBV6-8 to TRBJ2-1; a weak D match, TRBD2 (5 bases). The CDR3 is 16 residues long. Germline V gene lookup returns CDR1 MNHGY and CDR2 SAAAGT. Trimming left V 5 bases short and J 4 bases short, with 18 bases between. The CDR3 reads CASSAWERPEYNEQFF. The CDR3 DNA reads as TGTGCCAGCAGTGCGTGGGAGCGGCCTGAATACAATGAGCAGTTCTTC.

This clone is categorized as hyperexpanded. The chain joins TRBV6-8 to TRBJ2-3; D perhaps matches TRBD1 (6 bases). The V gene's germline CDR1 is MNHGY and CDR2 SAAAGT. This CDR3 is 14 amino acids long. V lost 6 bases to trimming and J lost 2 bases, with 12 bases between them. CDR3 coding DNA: TGTGCCAGCAGCCCGGACAGTTTCACAGATACGCAGTATTTT. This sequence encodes CASSPDSFTDTQYF.

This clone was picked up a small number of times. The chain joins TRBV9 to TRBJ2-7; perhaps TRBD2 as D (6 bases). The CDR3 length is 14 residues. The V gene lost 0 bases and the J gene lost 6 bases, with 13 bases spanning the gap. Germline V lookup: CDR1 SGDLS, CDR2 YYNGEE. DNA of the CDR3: TGTGCCAGCAGCGTAGCGGAGGGAGCAGTCGAGCAGTACTTC. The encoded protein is CASSVAEGAVEQYF.

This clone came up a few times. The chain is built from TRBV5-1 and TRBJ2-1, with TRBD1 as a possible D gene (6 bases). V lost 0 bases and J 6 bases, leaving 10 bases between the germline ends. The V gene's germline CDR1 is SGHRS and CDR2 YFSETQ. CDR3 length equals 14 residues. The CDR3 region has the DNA TGCGCCAGCAGCTTGGAAGGGGGAGCCAATGAGCAGTTCTTC. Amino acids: CASSLEGGANEQFF.

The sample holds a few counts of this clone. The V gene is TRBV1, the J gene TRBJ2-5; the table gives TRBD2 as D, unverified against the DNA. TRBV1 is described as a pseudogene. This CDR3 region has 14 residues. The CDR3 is CASSSPKGEETQYF. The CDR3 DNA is TGCGCCAGCAGCTCCCCCAAGGGAGAAGAGACCCAGTACTTC.

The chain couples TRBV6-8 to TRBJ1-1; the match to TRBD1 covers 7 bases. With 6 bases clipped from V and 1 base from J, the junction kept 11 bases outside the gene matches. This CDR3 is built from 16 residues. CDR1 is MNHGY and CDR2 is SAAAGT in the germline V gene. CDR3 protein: CASRGQWLATNTEAFF. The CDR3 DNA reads TGTGCCAGCAGGGGACAGTGGCTTGCGACGAACACTGAAGCTTTCTTT.